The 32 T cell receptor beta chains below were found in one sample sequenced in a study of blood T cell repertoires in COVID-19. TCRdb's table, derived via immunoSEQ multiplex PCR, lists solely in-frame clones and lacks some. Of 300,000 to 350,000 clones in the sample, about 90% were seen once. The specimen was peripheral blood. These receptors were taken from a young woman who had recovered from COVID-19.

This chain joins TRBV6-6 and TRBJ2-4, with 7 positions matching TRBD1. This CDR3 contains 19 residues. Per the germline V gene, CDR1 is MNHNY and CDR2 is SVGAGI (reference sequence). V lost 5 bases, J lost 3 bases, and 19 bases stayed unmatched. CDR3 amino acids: CASSLLGQLPRVVKNIQYF. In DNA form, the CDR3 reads TGTGCCAGCAGTCTGCTGGGACAGCTCCCTAGGGTAGTCAAAAACATTCAGTACTTC.

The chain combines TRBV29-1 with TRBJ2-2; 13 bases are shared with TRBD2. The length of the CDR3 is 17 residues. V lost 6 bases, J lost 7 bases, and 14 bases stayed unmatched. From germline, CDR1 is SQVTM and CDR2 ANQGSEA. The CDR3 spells CSVHEGGLAGVRGELFF. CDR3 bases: TGCAGCGTCCATGAGGGTGGACTAGCGGGAGTTCGCGGGGAGCTGTTTTTT.

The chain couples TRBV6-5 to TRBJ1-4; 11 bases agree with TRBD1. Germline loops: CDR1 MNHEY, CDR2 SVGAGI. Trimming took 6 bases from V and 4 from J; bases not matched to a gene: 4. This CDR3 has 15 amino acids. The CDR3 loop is CASRGQGALNEKLFF. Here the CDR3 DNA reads TGTGCCAGCAGAGGACAGGGGGCTCTTAATGAAAAACTGTTTTTT.

The CDR3, as DNA: TGTGCCAGCAGTGCCCGACAGGGGCAGGGGGGCAATGAGCAGTTCTTC. Translation gives CASSARQGQGGNEQFF. This chain uses TRBV6-2 or TRBV6-3 with TRBJ2-1, with TRBD1 matching 8 bases. The CDR3 is made up of 16 amino acids. Per the germline V gene, CDR1 is MNHEY and CDR2 is SVGEGT. With 5 bases clipped from V and 6 bases from J, the junction kept 12 bases outside the gene matches.

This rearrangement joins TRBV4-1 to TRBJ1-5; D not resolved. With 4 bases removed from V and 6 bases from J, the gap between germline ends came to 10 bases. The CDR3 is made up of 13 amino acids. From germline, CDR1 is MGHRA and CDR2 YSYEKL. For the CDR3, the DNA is TGCGCCAGCAGCCCCGTAGGGAGTCAGCCCCAGCATTTT. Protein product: CASSPVGSQPQHF.

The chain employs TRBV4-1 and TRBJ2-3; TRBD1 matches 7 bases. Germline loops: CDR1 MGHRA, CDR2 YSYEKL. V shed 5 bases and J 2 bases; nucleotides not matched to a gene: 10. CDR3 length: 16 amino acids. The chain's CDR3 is CASSSRDSRDTDTQYF. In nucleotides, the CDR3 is TGCGCCAGCAGCAGTCGGGACAGTCGGGACACAGATACGCAGTATTTT.

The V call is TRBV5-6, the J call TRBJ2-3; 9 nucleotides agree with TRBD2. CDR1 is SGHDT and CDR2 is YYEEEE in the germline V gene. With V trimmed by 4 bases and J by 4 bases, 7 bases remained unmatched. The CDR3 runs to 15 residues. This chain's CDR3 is CASSHLAGDPDTQYF. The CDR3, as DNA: TGTGCCAGCAGCCACTTAGCGGGAGATCCAGATACGCAGTATTTT. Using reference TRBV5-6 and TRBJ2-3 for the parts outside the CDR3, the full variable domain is DAGVTQSPTHLIKTRGQQVTLRCSPKSGHDTVSWYQQALGQGPQFIFQYYEEEERQRGNFPDRFSGHQFPNYSSELNVNALLLGDSALYLCASSHLAGDPDTQYFGPGTRLTVL.

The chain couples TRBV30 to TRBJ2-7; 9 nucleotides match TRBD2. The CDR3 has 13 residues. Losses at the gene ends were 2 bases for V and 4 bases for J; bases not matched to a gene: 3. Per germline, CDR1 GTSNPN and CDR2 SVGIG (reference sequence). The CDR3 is CAWSSSGRYEQYV. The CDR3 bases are TGTGCCTGGAGTAGTAGCGGGAGATACGAGCAGTACGTC.

The CDR3 is CASKGTSGFEQFF. The CDR3 DNA reads TGTGCCAGCAAAGGGACTAGCGGGTTTGAGCAGTTCTTC. V is TRBV7-2 and J is TRBJ2-1; 12 bases are shared with TRBD2. The CDR3 has 13 residues. CDR1 is SGHTA and CDR2 is FQGNSA in the germline V gene. The V segment lost 7 bases and the J segment 9 bases; nucleotides outside the gene matches: 4.

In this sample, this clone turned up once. The CDR3 is CSSSGDEDYGYTF. The CDR3 region has the DNA TGCAGCTCTTCGGGGGACGAAGACTATGGCTACACCTTC. The chain employs TRBV29-1 and TRBJ1-2, with a weak D call TRBD1 (5 bases). Germline assignment: CDR1 SQVTM and CDR2 ANQGSEA. V was cut by 8 bases and J by 3 bases, with 16 bases left in between. The CDR3 length is 13 residues.

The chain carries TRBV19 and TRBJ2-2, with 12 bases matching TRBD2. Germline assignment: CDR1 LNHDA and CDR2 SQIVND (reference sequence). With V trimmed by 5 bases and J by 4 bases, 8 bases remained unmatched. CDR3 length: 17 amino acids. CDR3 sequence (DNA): TGTGCCAGTAGTGTCACTAGCGGGGGGCGCGGCACCGGGGAGCTGTTTTTT. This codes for CASSVTSGGRGTGELFF.

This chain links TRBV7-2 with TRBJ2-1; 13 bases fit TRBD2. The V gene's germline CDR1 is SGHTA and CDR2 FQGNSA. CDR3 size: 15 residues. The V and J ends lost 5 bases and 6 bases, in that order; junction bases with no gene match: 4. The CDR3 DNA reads TGTGCCAGCAGCCAAGGACTAGCGGGAGCCAATGAGCAGTTCTTC. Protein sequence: CASSQGLAGANEQFF.

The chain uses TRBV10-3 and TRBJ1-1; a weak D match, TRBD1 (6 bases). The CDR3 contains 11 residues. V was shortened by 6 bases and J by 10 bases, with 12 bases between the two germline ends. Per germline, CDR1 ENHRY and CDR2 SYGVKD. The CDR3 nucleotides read TGTGCCATCAGCGAGGACAGCTTAGCTTTCTTT. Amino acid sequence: CAISEDSLAFF.

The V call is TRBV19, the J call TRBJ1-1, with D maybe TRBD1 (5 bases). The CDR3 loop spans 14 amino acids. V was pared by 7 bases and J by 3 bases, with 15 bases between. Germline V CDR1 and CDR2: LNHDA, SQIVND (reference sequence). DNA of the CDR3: TGTGCCAGTACCTACGGACGGGGGGACACTGAAGCTTTCTTT. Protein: CASTYGRGDTEAFF. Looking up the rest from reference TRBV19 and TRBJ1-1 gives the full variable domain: DGGITQSPKYLFRKEGQNVTLSCEQNLNHDAMYWYRQDPGQGLRLIYYSQIVNDFQKGDIAEGYSVSREKKESFPLTVTSAQKNPTAFYLCASTYGRGDTEAFFGQGTRLTVV.

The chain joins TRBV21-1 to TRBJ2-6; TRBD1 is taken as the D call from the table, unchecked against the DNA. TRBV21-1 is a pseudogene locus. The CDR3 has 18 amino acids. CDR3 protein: CASSKARDRGAGANVLTF. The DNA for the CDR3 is TGTGCCAGCAGCAAAGCCCGGGACAGGGGGGCTGGGGCCAACGTCCTGACTTTC.

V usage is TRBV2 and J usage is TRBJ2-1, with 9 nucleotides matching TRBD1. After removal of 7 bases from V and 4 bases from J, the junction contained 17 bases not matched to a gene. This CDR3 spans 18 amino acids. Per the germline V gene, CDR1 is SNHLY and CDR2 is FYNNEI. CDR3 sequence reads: CASNVGDRAETRYNEQFF. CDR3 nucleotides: TGTGCCAGCAATGTGGGGGACAGGGCCGAGACGAGATACAATGAGCAGTTCTTC.

The CDR3 loop is CASSPELAGVGPDTQYF. CDR3 coding DNA: TGTGCCAGCAGCCCCGAATTAGCGGGAGTCGGCCCAGATACGCAGTATTTT. The chain combines TRBV7-9 with TRBJ2-3; 9 nucleotides match TRBD2. Germline assignment: CDR1 SEHNR and CDR2 FQNEAQ (reference sequence). Trimming took 5 bases from V and 4 from J; bases not matched to a gene: 13. CDR3 length: 17 residues.

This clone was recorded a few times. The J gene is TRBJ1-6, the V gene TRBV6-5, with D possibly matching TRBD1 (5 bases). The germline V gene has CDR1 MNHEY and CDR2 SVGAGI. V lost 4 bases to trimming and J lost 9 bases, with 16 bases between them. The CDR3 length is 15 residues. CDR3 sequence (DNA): TGTGCCAGCAGTTTCAACCAGGGCGAAGGTTCACCCCTCCACTTT. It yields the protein CASSFNQGEGSPLHF.

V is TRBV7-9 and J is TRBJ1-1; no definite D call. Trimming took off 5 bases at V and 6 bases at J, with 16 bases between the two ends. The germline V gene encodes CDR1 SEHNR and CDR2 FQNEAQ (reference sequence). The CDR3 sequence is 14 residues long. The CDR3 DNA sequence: TGTGCCAGCAGCCTACACAAAAAGGACTCTGAAGCTTTCTTT. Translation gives CASSLHKKDSEAFF.

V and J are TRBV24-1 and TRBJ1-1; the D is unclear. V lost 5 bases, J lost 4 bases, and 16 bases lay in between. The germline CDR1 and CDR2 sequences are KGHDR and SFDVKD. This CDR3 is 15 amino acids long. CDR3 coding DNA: TGTGCCACCAGTGGCAACCTCACTCGGGTCACTGAAGCTTTCTTT. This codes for CATSGNLTRVTEAFF.

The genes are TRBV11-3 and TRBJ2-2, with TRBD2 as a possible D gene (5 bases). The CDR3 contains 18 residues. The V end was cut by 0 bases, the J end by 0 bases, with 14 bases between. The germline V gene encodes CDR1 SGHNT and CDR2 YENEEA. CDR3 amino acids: CASSLDRGSTTNTGELFF. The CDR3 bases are TGTGCCAGCAGCTTAGATCGGGGTAGCACGACGAACACCGGGGAGCTGTTTTTT.

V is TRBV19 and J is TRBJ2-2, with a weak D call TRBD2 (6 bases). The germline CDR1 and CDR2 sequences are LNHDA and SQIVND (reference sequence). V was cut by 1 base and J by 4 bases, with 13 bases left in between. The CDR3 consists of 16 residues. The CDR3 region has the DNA TGTGCCAGTAGTATAGCGGCCGGGAGTGCCACCGGGGAGCTGTTTTTT. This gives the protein CASSIAAGSATGELFF.

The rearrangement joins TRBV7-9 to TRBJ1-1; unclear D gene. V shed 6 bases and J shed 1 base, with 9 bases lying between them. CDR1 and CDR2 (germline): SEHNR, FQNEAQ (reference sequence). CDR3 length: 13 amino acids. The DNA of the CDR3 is TGTGCCAGCAGATGGTCCGGGAACACTGAAGCTTTCTTT. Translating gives CASRWSGNTEAFF.

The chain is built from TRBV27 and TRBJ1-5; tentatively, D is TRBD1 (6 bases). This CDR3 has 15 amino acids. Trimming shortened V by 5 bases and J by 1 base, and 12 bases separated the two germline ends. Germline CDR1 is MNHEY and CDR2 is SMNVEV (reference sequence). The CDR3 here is CASSPRQESNQPQHF. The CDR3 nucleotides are TGTGCCAGCAGTCCCCGACAGGAGAGCAATCAGCCCCAGCATTTT.

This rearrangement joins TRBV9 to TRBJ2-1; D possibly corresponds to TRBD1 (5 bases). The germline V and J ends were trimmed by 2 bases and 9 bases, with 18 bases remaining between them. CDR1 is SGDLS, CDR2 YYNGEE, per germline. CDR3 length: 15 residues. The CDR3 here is CASSVGQQASREQFF. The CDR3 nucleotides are TGTGCCAGCAGCGTTGGACAACAGGCGAGTCGTGAGCAGTTCTTC.

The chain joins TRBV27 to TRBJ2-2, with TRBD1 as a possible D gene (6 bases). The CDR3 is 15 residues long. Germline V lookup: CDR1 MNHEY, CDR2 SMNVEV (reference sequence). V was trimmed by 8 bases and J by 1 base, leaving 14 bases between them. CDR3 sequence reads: CASSARGGNTGELFF. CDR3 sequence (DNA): TGTGCCAGCTCAGCCAGAGGGGGGAACACCGGGGAGCTGTTTTTT.

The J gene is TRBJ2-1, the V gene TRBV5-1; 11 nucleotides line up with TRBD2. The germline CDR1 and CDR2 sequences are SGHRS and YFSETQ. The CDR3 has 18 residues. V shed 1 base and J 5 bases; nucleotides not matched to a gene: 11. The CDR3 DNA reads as TGCGCCAGCAGCTTGATTCCCCTACTAGCGGGGGCTAACAATGAGCAGTTCTTC. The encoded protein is CASSLIPLLAGANNEQFF.

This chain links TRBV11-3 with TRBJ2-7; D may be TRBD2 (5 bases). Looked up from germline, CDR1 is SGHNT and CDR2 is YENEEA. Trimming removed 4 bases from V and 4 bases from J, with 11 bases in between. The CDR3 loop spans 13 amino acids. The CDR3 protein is CASSYGLNYEQYV. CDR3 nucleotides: TGTGCCAGCAGCTACGGACTGAATTACGAGCAGTACGTC.

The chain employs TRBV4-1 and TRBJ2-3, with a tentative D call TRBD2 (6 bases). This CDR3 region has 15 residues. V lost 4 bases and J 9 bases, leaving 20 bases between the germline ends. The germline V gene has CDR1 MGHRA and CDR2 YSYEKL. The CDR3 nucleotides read TGCGCCAGCAGCCCCCTGAACCGCCGGGAGCTAACGCAGTATTTT. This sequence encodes CASSPLNRRELTQYF.

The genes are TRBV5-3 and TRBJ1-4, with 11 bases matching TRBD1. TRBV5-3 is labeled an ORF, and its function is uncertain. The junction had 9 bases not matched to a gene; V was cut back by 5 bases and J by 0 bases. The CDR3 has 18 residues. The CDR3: CARRRPGQGGSTNEKLFF. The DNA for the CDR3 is TGTGCCAGAAGGCGACCGGGACAGGGGGGATCAACTAATGAAAAACTGTTTTTT.

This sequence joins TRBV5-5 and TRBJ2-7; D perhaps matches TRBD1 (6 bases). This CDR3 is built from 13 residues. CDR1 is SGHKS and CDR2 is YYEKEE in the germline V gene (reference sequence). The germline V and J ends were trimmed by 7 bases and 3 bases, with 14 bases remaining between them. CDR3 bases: TGTGCCAGCCGACAGGACAGTATCTACGAGCAGTACGTC. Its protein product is CASRQDSIYEQYV.

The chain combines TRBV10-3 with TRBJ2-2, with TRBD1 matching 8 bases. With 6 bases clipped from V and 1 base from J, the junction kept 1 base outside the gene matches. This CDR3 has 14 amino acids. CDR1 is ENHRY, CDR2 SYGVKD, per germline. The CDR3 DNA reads TGTGCCATCAGGGGGACAGGGAACACCGGGGAGCTGTTTTTT. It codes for CAIRGTGNTGELFF.